A selection of T cell receptor beta chains follows, all from one sample in a study of CD8 T cells in ankylosing spondylitis. MiXCR was run by TCRdb on the 5' RACE reads, yielding one entry per CDR3 protein. This table has 500,000 to 550,000 distinct CDR3 sequences, approximately 12% appearing once. The sequenced sample was blood, either unsorted or a sorted T cell fraction (not recorded which). These receptors all come from a male donor with ankylosing spondylitis. The CDR3 runs from the conserved cysteine through the conserved F or W. Fields, in order: clone size, D gene, J gene, V gene, CDR3 protein, CDR3 DNA. D genes are given only for firm matches. The size field is filled for only some rows; it gives once, few, many or a size class.

. TRBD2 TRBJ2-3 TRBV29-1 CSVEEDWAGDTQYF TGCAGCGTTGAAGAGGACTGGGCGGGGGATACGCAGTACTTT
. TRBD2 TRBJ2-2 TRBV12-3/TRBV12-4 CASRSGGWELFF TGTGCCAGCAGAAGCGGGGGGTGGGAGCTGTTTTTT
. TRBD1 TRBJ1-5 TRBV15 CATSIDRGGDQPQHF TGTGCCACCAGCATCGACAGGGGAGGAGATCAGCCCCAGCATTTT
few . TRBJ2-1 TRBV20-1 CSARGDPQQFF TGCAGTGCTAGGGGGGATCCCCAGCAGTTCTTC
few . TRBJ2-1 TRBV24-1 CATSRAGYNEQFF TGTGCCACCAGTAGGGCAGGGTACAATGAGCAGTTCTTC
. . TRBJ2-5 TRBV11-1 CASSWGYETQYF TGTGCCAGCAGCTGGGGCTATGAGACCCAGTACTTC
. . TRBJ1-6 TRBV9 CASSQGMGGGSPLHF TGTGCCAGCAGCCAAGGGATGGGGGGAGGTTCACCCCTCCACTTT
few . TRBJ2-1 TRBV7-9 CASISGAGTYNEQFF TGTGCCAGCATCTCCGGCGCCGGGACCTACAATGAGCAGTTCTTC
. . TRBJ1-1 TRBV28 CASRGPHTEAFF TGTGCCAGCAGGGGTCCTCACACTGAAGCTTTCTTT
. TRBD1 TRBJ1-1 TRBV12-3/TRBV12-4 CASRRTGTTEAFF TGTGCCAGCAGACGGACAGGGACCACTGAAGCTTTCTTT
. . TRBJ1-2 TRBV5-5 CASSLLMGDYGYTF TGTGCCAGCAGCTTGCTAATGGGGGACTATGGCTACACCTTC
many . TRBJ1-5 TRBV12-3/TRBV12-4 CASSFYGGGQPQHF TGTGCCAGCAGTTTCTACGGTGGTGGACAGCCCCAGCATTTT
. TRBD1 TRBJ2-2 TRBV2 CASRRSGGGTGELFF TGTGCCAGCAGGAGGTCAGGGGGCGGGACCGGGGAGCTGTTTTTT
few . TRBJ2-1 TRBV20-1 CSGLRGSSYNEQFF TGCAGTGGATTACGGGGGAGCTCCTACAATGAGCAGTTCTTC
. . TRBJ1-2 TRBV9 CASSVVSGSYGYTF TGTGCCAGCAGCGTAGTGTCAGGTTCCTATGGCTACACCTTC
once . TRBJ2-6 TRBV6-5 CASSYSRLANSGANVLTF TGTGCCAGCAGTTACTCGAGGCTAGCGAACTCTGGGGCCAACGTCCTGACTTTC
. . TRBJ1-4 TRBV2 CASSRTNEKLFF TGTGCCAGCAGTCGCACTAATGAAAAACTGTTTTTT
few TRBD1 TRBJ2-3 TRBV14 CASSQDRLSGRGRGDTQYF TGTGCCAGCAGCCAAGATCGGTTGAGTGGTAGGGGGCGAGGAGATACGCAGTATTTT
. . TRBJ2-2 TRBV12-3/TRBV12-4 CASQAEAGELFF TGTGCCAGCCAAGCGGAGGCCGGGGAGCTGTTTTTT
few TRBD2 TRBJ2-3 TRBV20-1 CSAQNPTSGTDTQYF TGCAGTGCCCAAAACCCGACTAGCGGCACAGATACGCAGTATTTT
many TRBD2 TRBJ2-4 TRBV27 CASSLGLAGGPTKNIQYF TGTGCCAGCAGTTTGGGGCTAGCGGGAGGGCCTACCAAAAACATTCAGTACTTC
many . TRBJ1-1 TRBV29-1 CSGGTAFGTEAFF TGCAGCGGGGGGACCGCGTTTGGCACTGAAGCTTTCTTT
few . TRBJ2-5 TRBV12-3/TRBV12-4 CARRAFSGGGAETQYF TGTGCCAGGAGAGCATTCTCTGGCGGTGGGGCGGAGACCCAGTACTTC
. . TRBJ2-7 TRBV20-1 CSAYRAGPSEQYF TGCAGTGCTTACAGAGCGGGTCCTTCCGAGCAGTACTTC
. TRBD2 TRBJ2-5 TRBV7-2 CASSFTSGRAIETQYF TGTGCCAGCAGCTTCACTAGCGGGAGGGCCATAGAGACCCAGTACTTC
. . TRBJ1-2 TRBV24-1 CATSDRDNYGYTF TGTGCCACCAGTGATAGGGACAACTATGGCTACACCTTC
. . TRBJ2-3 TRBV2 CASRTPQNTDTQYF TGTGCCAGCAGGACACCCCAAAACACAGATACGCAGTATTTT
. TRBD2 TRBJ2-2 TRBV5-1 CASSVGLAGSHTGELFF TGCGCCAGCAGCGTGGGACTAGCGGGCTCCCACACCGGGGAGCTGTTTTTT
few TRBD1 TRBJ2-3 TRBV5-8 CASRGGQDWTDTQYF TGTGCCAGCAGGGGGGGACAGGATTGGACAGATACGCAGTATTTT
. . TRBJ1-2 TRBV20-1 CSARDPSGGGYTF TGCAGTGCCAGGGACCCCTCTGGAGGGGGCTACACCTTC
. TRBD1 TRBJ1-6 TRBV4-1 CASSPGLSGGSYNSPLHF TGCGCCAGCAGCCCGGGACTTTCAGGGGGCTCCTATAATTCACCCCTCCACTTT
. . TRBJ2-3 TRBV2 CASREWHNSDTQYF TGTGCCAGCAGAGAATGGCATAACTCAGATACGCAGTATTTT
few TRBD2 TRBJ2-7 TRBV12-3/TRBV12-4 CASSLSAGAVYEQYF TGTGCCAGCAGTTTATCGGCGGGAGCAGTCTACGAGCAGTACTTC
. TRBD1 TRBJ2-3 TRBV5-1 CASSFSRTGESTDTQYF TGCGCCAGCAGCTTTTCTAGGACAGGGGAGAGCACAGATACGCAGTATTTT
once TRBD1 TRBJ2-7 TRBV25-1 CASAGQGRHEQYF TGTGCCAGCGCGGGACAGGGGCGCCACGAGCAGTACTTC
. TRBD2 TRBJ2-1 TRBV6-5 CASSSTSFPSSYNEQFF TGTGCCAGCAGTTCGACTAGCTTCCCGAGCTCCTACAATGAGCAGTTCTTC
few TRBD2 TRBJ2-1 TRBV20-1 CSARALAEIYNEQFF TGCAGTGCTAGGGCCCTAGCGGAGATCTACAATGAGCAGTTCTTC
few TRBD2 TRBJ2-5 TRBV2 CASSKSGRWETQYF TGTGCCAGCAGCAAAAGCGGGAGATGGGAGACCCAGTACTTC
few . TRBJ1-5 TRBV7-2 CASSGLHGYSNQPQHF TGTGCCAGCAGCGGCCTCCACGGCTATAGCAATCAGCCCCAGCATTTT
few . TRBJ2-1 TRBV21-1 CASSKAGTAALF TGTGCCAGCAGCAAAGCGGGAACAGCGGCCCTCTTC
few . TRBJ1-2 TRBV11-2 CASSSPRGNYGYTF TGTGCCAGCAGCTCCCCAAGGGGAAACTATGGCTACACCTTC
. . TRBJ2-7 TRBV5-4 CASSLGAGESEQYF TGTGCCAGCAGCTTGGGGGCAGGGGAGTCCGAGCAGTACTTC
. TRBD2 TRBJ2-7 TRBV18 CASSKRGTSGRIYEQYF TGTGCCAGCTCAAAACGCGGGACTAGCGGGAGGATCTACGAGCAGTACTTC
few . TRBJ2-2 TRBV25-1 CASSRRERTGELFF TGTGCCAGCAGTCGACGGGAGCGGACCGGGGAGCTGTTTTTT
few . TRBJ1-6 TRBV7-6 CASSLVATNNSPLHF TGTGCCAGCAGCTTAGTAGCGACTAATAATTCACCCCTCCACTTT